These 24 T cell receptor beta chains originate from one sample sequenced in a study of cytomegalovirus exposure and HLA in healthy donors. In the PCR, 60 Vbeta and 13 Jbeta primers were used. The assay was immunoSEQ multiplex PCR, and TCRdb's table has in-frame clones only and misses some. The sample carries 70,000 to 95,000 clones, about 77% recorded once. The sequenced sample consisted of PBMCs. All receptors come from a man aged 50 to 60 in good health and CMV-seronegative.

This clone was recorded a few times. V usage is TRBV19 and J usage is TRBJ1-1; a weak D match, TRBD1 (5 bases). This CDR3 comprises 17 residues. Per the germline V gene, CDR1 is LNHDA and CDR2 is SQIVND (reference sequence). With 5 bases removed from V and 2 bases from J, the gap between germline ends came to 21 bases. The DNA for the CDR3 is TGTGCCAGTAGTTTCGTGGCAGGGCGGTTGTTCAACACTGAAGCTTTCTTT. Amino acids: CASSFVAGRLFNTEAFF.

The chain joins TRBV2 to TRBJ1-2; 8 bases agree with TRBD1. Germline trimming cut 6 bases from V and 8 bases from J; bases unmatched to any gene: 5. Germline assignment: CDR1 SNHLY and CDR2 FYNNEI. The CDR3 covers 12 residues. The CDR3 protein is CASRPDRGGYTF. The CDR3 DNA reads as TGTGCCAGCAGGCCCGACAGGGGCGGCTACACCTTC.

The chain joins TRBV19 to TRBJ2-2, with 12 nucleotides matching TRBD1. This CDR3 is 14 amino acids long. Looked up from germline, CDR1 is LNHDA and CDR2 is SQIVND (reference sequence). V trimming: 10 bases; J trimming: 6 bases; junction bases outside the gene matches: 6. The CDR3 bases are TGTGCCAACGGGGACAGGGGGCGTTCCGGGGAGCTGTTTTTT. Encoded protein: CANGDRGRSGELFF.

The chain links TRBV9 to TRBJ2-5; tentative D call: TRBD2 (6 bases). The CDR3 is made up of 15 amino acids. CDR1 and CDR2 (germline): SGDLS, YYNGEE. The germline V and J ends were trimmed by 0 bases and 1 base, with 10 bases remaining between them. CDR3 in amino acids: CASSVEGRSQETQYF. The CDR3 coding sequence is TGTGCCAGCAGCGTAGAGGGGAGGAGCCAAGAGACCCAGTACTTC.

This clone was seen once. The chain joins TRBV6-1 to TRBJ2-7; 11 nucleotides agree with TRBD1. Germline CDR1 MNHNS, CDR2 SASEGT. Unmatched junction bases numbered 6, after V lost 8 bases and J lost 3 bases. This CDR3 has 14 residues. The DNA of the CDR3 is TGTGCCAGCTCCCGGGACAGGGGGGACTACGAGCAGTACTTC. It translates to CASSRDRGDYEQYF.

This clone is a singleton in its sample. The chain has TRBV7-8 and TRBJ1-5; D gene ambiguous. Germline CDR1 and CDR2: SGHVS and FQNEAQ. The CDR3 spans 14 residues. The V end lost 0 bases, the J end lost 5 bases, and 8 bases lay between the germline ends. CDR3 in DNA: TGTGCCAGCAGCTTAGCTGGAGGCTATCAGCCCCAGCATTTT. Its protein is CASSLAGGYQPQHF. Using reference TRBV7-8 and TRBJ1-5 for the parts outside the CDR3, the full variable domain is GAGVSQSPRYKVAKRGQDVALRCDPISGHVSLFWYQQALGQGPEFLTYFQNEAQLDKSGLPSDRFFAERPEGSVSTLKIQRTQQEDSAVYLCASSLAGGYQPQHFGDGTRLSIL.

As DNA, the CDR3 is TGCGCCAGCAGCCAAACACAGGGGTATGGCTACACCTTC. Residues: CASSQTQGYGYTF. The chain recombines TRBV4-1 with TRBJ1-2; TRBD1 aligns across 7 bases. Germline V gene data show CDR1 as MGHRA and CDR2 as YSYEKL. This CDR3 is built from 13 residues. With V trimmed by 2 bases and J by 5 bases, 2 bases remained unmatched.

V gene TRBV7-9 combines with J gene TRBJ1-5, with D unclear. The CDR3 covers 13 residues. Germline-derived CDR1 and CDR2 are SEHNR and FQNEAQ (reference sequence). The V end was cut by 5 bases, the J end by 6 bases, with 11 bases between. The CDR3 sequence: CASSPQAGQPQHF. In DNA form, the CDR3 reads TGTGCCAGCAGCCCCCAAGCGGGTCAGCCCCAGCATTTT.

The table lists this clone with a count of one. The chain uses TRBV18 and TRBJ2-5; TRBD2 might be the D (5 bases). CDR1 and CDR2 (germline): KGHSH, LQKENI. Trimming stripped 3 bases from V and 1 base from J, with 9 bases between. The CDR3 is 14 amino acids. The CDR3 protein is CASSPLRAQETQYF. CDR3 coding DNA: TGTGCCAGCTCACCGTTGAGGGCCCAAGAGACCCAGTACTTC.

CDR3 region: CASSLGQGLNSPLHF. The CDR3 DNA is TGTGCCAGCAGCCTCGGACAGGGCCTTAATTCACCCCTCCACTTT. The chain uses TRBV9 and TRBJ1-6; 8 nucleotides line up with TRBD1. The ends lost 4 bases at V and 6 bases at J; junction bases unmatched: 6. The germline gives CDR1 SGDLS, CDR2 YYNGEE. The CDR3 runs 15 residues.

CDR3 protein: CASLGVQETQYF. CDR3 nucleotides: TGCGCCAGCCTAGGGGTCCAAGAGACCCAGTACTTC. The chain links TRBV5-1 to TRBJ2-5, with D tentatively TRBD1 (5 bases). V was shortened by 7 bases and J by 1 base, with 8 bases between the two germline ends. The CDR3 totals 12 residues. Germline V gene lookup returns CDR1 SGHRS and CDR2 YFSETQ.

The sample holds a few counts of this clone. V gene TRBV5-1 combines with J gene TRBJ2-7; weak D call: TRBD2 (6 bases). V was pared by 0 bases and J by 0 bases, with 10 bases between. CDR1 and CDR2 from the germline V gene are SGHRS and YFSETQ. This CDR3 has 15 amino acids. The CDR3 bases are TGCGCCAGCAGCTTGGGCGGGACCGGCTCCTACGAGCAGTACTTC. It specifies CASSLGGTGSYEQYF. The full variable domain, with the rest looked up from reference TRBV5-1 and TRBJ2-7, is KAGVTQTPRYLIKTRGQQVTLSCSPISGHRSVSWYQQTPGQGLQFLFEYFSETQRNKGNFPGRFSGRQFSNSRSEMNVSTLELGDSALYLCASSLGGTGSYEQYFGPGTRLTVT.

The chain uses TRBV6-1 and TRBJ1-1; 7 nucleotides match TRBD1. Germline CDR1 and CDR2: MNHNS and SASEGT. CDR3 length: 13 amino acids. After removal of 5 bases from V and 4 bases from J, the junction contained 4 bases not matched to a gene. CDR3 protein: CASSMTGSTEAFF. For the CDR3, the DNA is TGTGCCAGCAGTATGACAGGGAGCACTGAAGCTTTCTTT.

The chain employs TRBV9 and TRBJ2-2; D is possibly TRBD1 (6 bases). CDR1 is SGDLS, CDR2 YYNGEE, per germline. V was shortened by 0 bases and J by 7 bases, with 13 bases between the two germline ends. The CDR3 totals 15 residues. CDR3: CASSVGQALGGELFF. The CDR3 DNA follows: TGTGCCAGCAGCGTAGGACAGGCTTTGGGCGGGGAGCTGTTTTTT.

CDR3 in DNA: TGTGCCAGCAGCTCGACCCGGGGGGGGGAGACCCAGTACTTC. Translated, it gives CASSSTRGGETQYF. The V and J genes are TRBV7-2 and TRBJ2-5; TRBD2 aligns across 8 bases. Germline lookup yields CDR1 SGHTA and CDR2 FQGNSA. Trimming cost V 4 bases and J 5 bases; bases outside gene matches: 6. This CDR3 is 14 amino acids long.

The chain couples TRBV5-6 to TRBJ1-3; 7 bases line up with TRBD1. Germline CDR1 reads SGHDT; CDR2 reads YYEEEE. The junction had 7 bases not matched to a gene; V was cut back by 4 bases and J by 0 bases. The CDR3 has 16 amino acids. CDR3 region: CASSRRGQFSGNTIYF. CDR3 DNA sequence: TGTGCCAGCAGCCGCCGGGGACAGTTCTCTGGAAACACCATATATTTT. Filled out from reference TRBV5-6 and TRBJ1-3, the complete variable domain reads DAGVTQSPTHLIKTRGQQVTLRCSPKSGHDTVSWYQQALGQGPQFIFQYYEEEERQRGNFPDRFSGHQFPNYSSELNVNALLLGDSALYLCASSRRGQFSGNTIYFGEGSWLTVV.

The CDR3 coding sequence is TGTGCCAGCAGCTTATTGGTAGGGACTAGCGGGAATACGCAGTATTTT. It specifies CASSLLVGTSGNTQYF. V usage is TRBV7-9 and J usage is TRBJ2-3; 13 bases are a match to TRBD2. The CDR3 has 16 amino acids. V lost 2 bases and J lost 7; bases outside the gene matches: 6. Germline CDR1 is SEHNR and CDR2 is FQNEAQ (reference sequence).

This chain uses TRBV2 with TRBJ2-7; D might be TRBD2 (5 bases). The V end was cut by 6 bases, the J end by 2 bases, with 14 bases between. Germline V gene sequence: CDR1 SNHLY, CDR2 FYNNEI. The CDR3 is 14 residues long. The CDR3 sequence: CASRIRSAAYEQYF. As DNA, the CDR3 is TGTGCCAGCAGAATTCGTAGCGCCGCCTACGAGCAGTACTTC.

This clone was counted a single time. The chain recombines TRBV2 with TRBJ2-2, with TRBD2 identical over 8 bases. V lost 6 bases to trimming and J lost 5 bases; unmatched junction nucleotides: 5. This CDR3 is 14 amino acids long. Per the germline V gene, CDR1 is SNHLY and CDR2 is FYNNEI. The DNA of the CDR3 is TGTGCCAGCAGCTACGGGGGGGGTACCGGGGAGCTGTTTTTT. It specifies CASSYGGGTGELFF.

This chain joins TRBV13 and TRBJ2-3; 11 bases are shared with TRBD2. Germline-derived CDR1 and CDR2 are PRHDT and FYEKMQ (reference sequence). Trimming cost V 0 bases and J 9 bases; bases outside gene matches: 2. The CDR3 has 14 amino acids. CDR3 region: CASSLGTSGKTQYF. CDR3 sequence (DNA): TGTGCCAGCAGCTTAGGGACTAGCGGGAAAACGCAGTATTTT. Full variable domain (remainder filled in from reference TRBV13 and TRBJ2-3): AAGVIQSPRHLIKEKRETATLKCYPIPRHDTVYWYQQGPGQDPQFLISFYEKMQSDKGSIPDRFSAQQFSDYHSELNMSSLELGDSALYFCASSLGTSGKTQYFGPGTRLTVL.

The chain employs TRBV11-3 and TRBJ2-5; D remains ambiguous. Per germline, CDR1 SGHNT and CDR2 YENEEA. There are 14 residues in the CDR3. Trimming cost V 4 bases and J 5 bases, with 14 bases left between them. This CDR3 is CASSSRGVPETQYF. The CDR3 DNA follows: TGTGCCAGCAGCTCAAGAGGCGTGCCGGAGACCCAGTACTTC.

The rearrangement uses TRBV19 and TRBJ1-4, with TRBD1 as a possible D gene (6 bases). V shed 4 bases and J shed 9 bases, with 15 bases lying between them. The CDR3 contains 14 residues. Germline loops: CDR1 LNHDA, CDR2 SQIVND (reference sequence). The CDR3 DNA sequence: TGTGCCAGTAGTACCCCGGGACACGATAAAAAACTGTTTTTT. It codes for CASSTPGHDKKLFF.

As for this clone: Germline and junction disagree at one end, which may indicate a read error. This chain links TRBV7-7 with TRBJ1-5, with 8 bases lining up with TRBD1. The CDR3 is made up of 14 amino acids. Germline CDR1 reads SSHAT; CDR2 reads FNYEAQ (reference sequence). CDR3 region: CASSSGQGLKPQHF. CDR3 nucleotide sequence: TGTGCTAGCAGCTCAGGACAGGGTTTGAAGCCCCAGCATTTT.

This chain links TRBV11-1 with TRBJ1-3, with TRBD1 as a possible D gene (5 bases). The CDR3 sequence is 13 residues long. The germline V gene has CDR1 SGHAT and CDR2 FQDESV (reference sequence). The V gene lost 6 bases and the J gene lost 3 bases, with 9 bases spanning the gap. The chain's CDR3 is CASRPDSGNTIYF. The CDR3 DNA is TGTGCCAGCAGACCCGACAGTGGAAACACCATATATTTT.